Following are 14 T cell receptor beta chains from one sample sequenced in a study of shared clonotypes between healthy human individuals. Clones were sequenced by immunoSEQ multiplex PCR, and TCRdb holds only the in-frame ones, with some missing. The sample shows about 2.3 million clones, just under 95% of them seen only once. Specimen: naive CD4+ T cells from PBMCs. Documented subset: CD45RA+ positively selected. The receptors originated from a man younger than 35 in good health. Some clones in this sample may be carry-over from other donors' samples.

This clone was seen just once. The chain is built from TRBV7-9 and TRBJ2-5, with 13 bases fitting TRBD2. J lost 1 base, V lost 4 bases, and 6 bases had no gene match. The length of the CDR3 is 17 residues. In germline, CDR1 is SEHNR, CDR2 FQNEAQ (reference sequence). The CDR3 DNA follows: TGTGCCAGCAGCTCCAAGGGACTAGCGGGACTCCAAGAGACCCAGTACTTC. It translates to CASSSKGLAGLQETQYF.

The genes are TRBV7-9 and TRBJ1-2; D might be TRBD1 (5 bases). CDR1 and CDR2 (germline): SEHNR, FQNEAQ (reference sequence). The CDR3 is made up of 13 amino acids. V was clipped by 5 bases and J by 2 bases, with 9 bases between them. The CDR3 loop reads CASSPGANYGYTF. The CDR3 nucleotides read TGTGCCAGCAGCCCCGGGGCCAACTATGGCTACACCTTC.

The V gene is TRBV7-9, the J gene TRBJ1-6; tentatively, D is TRBD1 (5 bases). CDR3 size: 14 residues. Looked up from germline, CDR1 is SEHNR and CDR2 is FQNEAQ (reference sequence). The germline V and J ends were trimmed by 5 bases and 10 bases, with 15 bases remaining between them. Written as DNA, the CDR3 is TGTGCCAGCAGCCCTTCTCGGGGGGGGTCACCCCTCCACTTT. This translates into CASSPSRGGSPLHF.

The CDR3 nucleotides read TGTGCCAGCAGTGAAGGGCCTCCTCCTACCTACGAGCAGTACTTC. Translating gives CASSEGPPPTYEQYF. The genes are TRBV6-1 and TRBJ2-7; D is unclear. The CDR3 covers 15 residues. Germline V gene lookup returns CDR1 MNHNS and CDR2 SASEGT. The V end was cut by 1 base, the J end by 2 bases, with 12 bases between.

About this clone: The junction does not match germline at one end; this may be a read error. This chain uses TRBV5-6 with TRBJ1-2, with D unresolved. Germline CDR1 and CDR2: SGHDT and YYEEEE. This CDR3 has 12 amino acids. In DNA, the CDR3 is TGTGCCAGCAGCCCGAGTGGCGTGGGTACGGCCTTC. Residues: CASSPSGVGTAF.

The CDR3 DNA sequence: TGTGCCAGCAGCTCGCGGGGACAGGGGCCCAATGAGCAGTTCTTC. Its protein is CASSSRGQGPNEQFF. The V gene is TRBV7-6, the J gene TRBJ2-1; TRBD1 matches 10 bases. CDR1 is SGHVS, CDR2 FNYEAQ, per germline. The CDR3 totals 15 residues. V shed 4 bases, J shed 6 bases, and the junction held 6 bases outside the gene matches.

The chain combines TRBV30 with TRBJ2-7; TRBD1 might be the D (5 bases). CDR3 length equals 16 residues. The V end was cut by 0 bases, the J end by 4 bases, with 19 bases between. Per germline, CDR1 GTSNPN and CDR2 SVGIG (reference sequence). CDR3 nucleotides: TGTGCCTGGAGTGTAAGTGGTCAGGGAAGGGGTTACGAGCAGTACTTC. Translation: CAWSVSGQGRGYEQYF.

The chain links TRBV2 to TRBJ2-7, with 9 bases matching TRBD1. The CDR3 has 15 residues. Trimming at V came to 6 bases and at J to 2 bases, leaving 8 bases not matched to a gene. Germline CDR1 and CDR2: SNHLY and FYNNEI. The CDR3 DNA reads TGTGCCAGCAGAAGGAACCGGGACAGGGCCTACGAGCAGTACTTC. It specifies CASRRNRDRAYEQYF.

The V gene is TRBV25-1, the J gene TRBJ1-4, with D possibly TRBD1 on 5 matching bases. This CDR3 spans 14 amino acids. V dropped 3 bases and J dropped 1 base, with 6 bases sitting between them. Germline lookup yields CDR1 MGHDK and CDR2 SYGVNS. The CDR3 region is CASSDRETNEKLFF. In DNA, the CDR3 is TGTGCCAGCAGTGACAGGGAAACTAATGAAAAACTGTTTTTT.

This clone was detected once. The V and J genes are TRBV13 and TRBJ2-1; TRBD2 agrees at 8 bases. V lost 0 bases and J lost 6; bases outside the gene matches: 4. In germline, CDR1 is PRHDT, CDR2 FYEKMQ (reference sequence). The CDR3 length is 15 residues. The CDR3 reads CASSLGAGGPNEQFF. CDR3 nucleotide sequence: TGTGCCAGCAGCTTAGGGGCGGGGGGCCCCAATGAGCAGTTCTTC.

On this clone itself: Other DNA sequences in the sample encode the same CDR3. The chain has TRBV28 and TRBJ2-5; D assignment may be TRBD1 or TRBD2 (5 bases each). The CDR3 spans 14 residues. Germline V CDR1 and CDR2: MDHEN, SYDVKM. V dropped 5 bases and J dropped 4 bases, with 14 bases sitting between them. The CDR3 DNA is TGTGCCAGCAGTCTCGTCGGGGCGGGAGAGACCCAGTACTTC. Its protein product is CASSLVGAGETQYF. The whole variable domain, remainder taken from reference TRBV28 and TRBJ2-5, is DVKVTQSSRYLVKRTGEKVFLECVQDMDHENMFWYRQDPGLGLRLIYFSYDVKMKEKGDIPEGYSVSREKKERFSLILESASTNQTSMYLCASSLVGAGETQYFGPGTRLLVL.

The V gene is TRBV7-3, the J gene TRBJ1-1; D perhaps matches TRBD1 (5 bases). Germline CDR1 SGHTA, CDR2 FQGTGA. This CDR3 region has 19 residues. Trimming took off 2 bases at V and 5 bases at J, with 27 bases between the two ends. The CDR3 coding sequence is TGTGCCAGCAGCTTATACCCCCCCGGGCGGGGACGGGGCGAAACTGAAGCTTTCTTT. Translation: CASSLYPPGRGRGETEAFF.

This clone was seen just once. The V gene is TRBV6-4, the J gene TRBJ2-1; 7 positions agree with TRBD1. J lost 12 bases, V lost 7 bases, and 15 bases had no gene match. The CDR3 covers 14 residues. Germline assignment: CDR1 MRHNA and CDR2 SNTAGT. The CDR3 spells CASKYGQVTFGQFF. CDR3 bases: TGTGCCAGCAAATATGGACAGGTGACTTTTGGGCAGTTCTTC.

The CDR3 DNA reads TGCAGCGTCGCGGGACTCAACACCTACGAGCAGTACTTC. Translated: CSVAGLNTYEQYF. The rearrangement links TRBV29-1 to TRBJ2-7, with TRBD2 as a possible D gene (6 bases). The ends were cut back, 6 bases at V and 2 bases at J, with 14 bases in the middle. From germline, CDR1 is SQVTM and CDR2 ANQGSEA. CDR3 length: 13 residues.